What follows are 26 T cell receptor beta chains derived from one specimen sequenced in a study of shared clonotypes between healthy human individuals. Sequencing used immunoSEQ multiplex PCR; TCRdb keeps in-frame clones, though not all of them. The sample comprises more than 500,000 clones, 95% to 97% of which are singletons, and about 0.068% rests with the top ten. The sequenced material came from naive CD4+ T cells sorted from blood. Indicated subset: CD45RA+ positively selected. These receptors were obtained from a woman under 40 in good health.

V is TRBV27 and J is TRBJ1-4; 8 positions match TRBD1. This CDR3 spans 14 amino acids. The junction had 9 bases not matched to a gene; V was cut back by 7 bases and J by 8 bases. Germline assignment: CDR1 MNHEY and CDR2 SMNVEV (reference sequence). CDR3 coding DNA: TGTGCCAGCAAATGGGACAGGTATAGCGAAAAACTGTTTTTT. Translating it yields CASKWDRYSEKLFF.

CDR3 in DNA: TGTGCCAGCAGTGCCGGGACTAGCGGGTTCTACGAGCAGTACTTC. Encoded protein: CASSAGTSGFYEQYF. V is TRBV6-6 and J is TRBJ2-5; TRBD2 agrees at 12 bases. TRBJ2-7 matches the DNA end more closely, so the J call is doubtful. Germline V gene sequence: CDR1 MNHNY, CDR2 SVGAGI (reference sequence). This CDR3 contains 15 residues.

The J gene is TRBJ2-5, the V gene TRBV19; D call uncertain. The germline V and J ends were trimmed by 4 bases and 5 bases, with 11 bases remaining between them. Germline lookup yields CDR1 LNHDA and CDR2 SQIVND (reference sequence). This CDR3 comprises 13 residues. The CDR3 coding sequence is TGTGCCAGTAGTACCGTACTTGAGGAGACCCAGTACTTC. Translating gives CASSTVLEETQYF.

The chain employs TRBV11-2 and TRBJ1-1, with D possibly being TRBD1 (6 bases). Trimming took 1 base from V and 3 from J, leaving 12 bases between them. The CDR3 is made up of 15 amino acids. Looked up from germline, CDR1 is SGHAT and CDR2 is FQNNGV. Here the CDR3 reads CASSLGYRDYTEAFF. CDR3 coding DNA: TGTGCCAGCAGCTTAGGATACAGGGACTACACTGAAGCTTTCTTT.

The J gene is TRBJ1-5, the V gene TRBV19, with TRBD1 as a possible D gene (5 bases). The germline V and J ends were trimmed by 3 bases and 0 bases, with 12 bases remaining between them. This CDR3 is 16 amino acids long. CDR1 and CDR2 from the germline V gene are LNHDA and SQIVND (reference sequence). CDR3 DNA sequence: TGTGCCAGTAGTATGGAGGCGGGACTTAGCAATCAGCCCCAGCATTTT. It yields the protein CASSMEAGLSNQPQHF.

The chain carries TRBV7-6 and TRBJ2-3; TRBD2 aligns across 11 bases. This CDR3 is built from 17 residues. The junction had 4 bases not matched to a gene; V was cut back by 1 base and J by 1 base. The germline V gene has CDR1 SGHVS and CDR2 FNYEAQ. This CDR3 reads CASSLEGSGRGTDTQYF. In DNA form, the CDR3 reads TGTGCCAGCAGCTTAGAAGGTAGCGGGAGGGGCACAGATACGCAGTATTTT.

The CDR3 DNA is TGTGCCAGTAGTTTGGGGCTAGCTCTGAATGAGCAGTTCTTC. Residues: CASSLGLALNEQFF. V usage is TRBV19 and J usage is TRBJ2-1; TRBD1 or TRBD2 may be the D gene (5 bases each). The CDR3 is 14 residues long. Trimming cost V 5 bases and J 7 bases, with 15 bases left between them. From germline, CDR1 is LNHDA and CDR2 SQIVND (reference sequence).

The chain links TRBV11-2 to TRBJ2-7, with a possible D match to TRBD2 (5 bases). CDR1 is SGHAT, CDR2 FQNNGV, per germline. Trimming pared 5 bases from V and 3 bases from J, leaving 26 bases between. The CDR3 spans 18 residues. The CDR3 DNA sequence: TGTGCCAGCAGCCCGAGGGCTAGCAGTTGGGTTCTGGGCTACGAGCAGTACTTC. Protein: CASSPRASSWVLGYEQYF. The full variable domain, in which reference TRBV11-2 and TRBJ2-7 provide the parts outside the CDR3, is EAGVAQSPRYKIIEKRQSVAFWCNPISGHATLYWYQQILGQGPKLLIQFQNNGVVDDSQLPKDRFSAERLKGVDSTLKIQPAKLEDSAVYLCASSPRASSWVLGYEQYFGPGTRLTVT.

The chain has TRBV7-2 and TRBJ1-1; 9 bases align to TRBD1. The CDR3 is 18 residues long. The germline gives CDR1 SGHTA, CDR2 FQGNSA. The ends lost 2 bases at V and 3 bases at J; junction bases unmatched: 13. This CDR3 reads CASSLIGPGTGTDTEAFF. The CDR3 DNA is TGTGCCAGCAGCTTAATTGGGCCGGGGACAGGGACGGACACTGAAGCTTTCTTT.

The CDR3 spells CASSLVVGSGYTF. The CDR3 DNA sequence: TGTGCCAGCAGTTTGGTAGTGGGTTCCGGCTACACCTTC. V gene TRBV28 combines with J gene TRBJ1-2; no firm D call. This CDR3 is built from 13 residues. The V end was cut by 3 bases, the J end by 8 bases, with 13 bases between. CDR1 is MDHEN, CDR2 SYDVKM, per germline.

This clone was seen a few times. V is TRBV6-6 and J is TRBJ1-5; possible D gene TRBD1, 6 bases. V was shortened by 2 bases and J by 7 bases, with 18 bases between the two germline ends. Germline assignment: CDR1 MNHNY and CDR2 SVGAGI (reference sequence). There are 16 residues in the CDR3. DNA for the CDR3: TGTGCCAGCAGTTACGGTACAGGGAGATTGAGGCAGCCCCAGCATTTT. Its protein product is CASSYGTGRLRQPQHF.

This chain connects TRBV2 to TRBJ2-2; 7 bases fit TRBD1. This CDR3 is 15 amino acids long. Trimming cost V 5 bases and J 2 bases; bases outside gene matches: 5. Germline CDR1 SNHLY, CDR2 FYNNEI. The CDR3 DNA sequence: TGTGCCAGCAGTAAACAGGGGTCCAACACCGGGGAGCTGTTTTTT. Translation: CASSKQGSNTGELFF. Complete variable domain (other parts from reference TRBV2 and TRBJ2-2): EPEVTQTPSHQVTQMGQEVILRCVPISNHLYFYWYRQILGQKVEFLVSFYNNEISEKSEIFDDQFSVERPDGSNFTLKIRSTKLEDSAMYFCASSKQGSNTGELFFGEGSRLTVL.

The gene calls are TRBV2 and TRBJ1-2; the D gene is possibly TRBD1 (5 bases). The CDR3 has 16 residues. Germline values: CDR1 SNHLY, CDR2 FYNNEI. V shed 6 bases and J shed 3 bases, with 20 bases lying between them. DNA of the CDR3: TGTGCCAGCAGAAATCAAGGGGAGGGAACGGACTATGGCTACACCTTC. Its translation: CASRNQGEGTDYGYTF.

A single count supports this clone. The CDR3 DNA follows: TGTGCCAGCAGTGAAGCCGGGACGATCACAGATACGCAGTATTTT. Protein: CASSEAGTITDTQYF. This chain joins TRBV6-1 and TRBJ2-3; D is tentatively TRBD1 or TRBD2 (5 bases each). CDR3 length: 15 residues. With 0 bases removed from V and 2 bases from J, the gap between germline ends came to 9 bases. Germline CDR1 MNHNS, CDR2 SASEGT.

The V and J genes are TRBV7-9 and TRBJ2-7; D unresolved. With 5 bases removed from V and 5 bases from J, the gap between germline ends came to 7 bases. There are 11 residues in the CDR3. CDR1 is SEHNR, CDR2 FQNEAQ, per germline (reference sequence). The CDR3 loop is CASSHEDEQYF. CDR3 sequence (DNA): TGTGCCAGCAGCCACGAGGACGAGCAGTACTTC.

The chain uses TRBV7-9 and TRBJ1-2; the D is unclear. The ends were cut back, 0 bases at V and 3 bases at J, with 5 bases in the middle. CDR1 SEHNR and CDR2 FQNEAQ come from the germline V gene (reference sequence). CDR3 length equals 13 residues. In DNA, the CDR3 is TGTGCCAGCAGCTTAGCGGCCGACTATGGCTACACCTTC. This sequence encodes CASSLAADYGYTF.

The rearrangement joins TRBV5-1 to TRBJ1-3; D is possibly TRBD1 (5 bases). Per germline, CDR1 SGHRS and CDR2 YFSETQ. Trimming cost V 2 bases and J 2 bases, with 11 bases left between them. The CDR3 is 15 residues long. The CDR3 nucleotides are TGCGCCAGCAGCTTCGCGGGGCAGGCTGGAAACACCATATATTTT. Its protein product is CASSFAGQAGNTIYF. Filled out from reference TRBV5-1 and TRBJ1-3, the complete variable domain reads KAGVTQTPRYLIKTRGQQVTLSCSPISGHRSVSWYQQTPGQGLQFLFEYFSETQRNKGNFPGRFSGRQFSNSRSEMNVSTLELGDSALYLCASSFAGQAGNTIYFGEGSWLTVV.

The chain carries TRBV5-6 and TRBJ1-1; D unclear. The V end lost 0 bases, the J end lost 0 bases, and 9 bases lay between the germline ends. CDR1 and CDR2 from the germline V gene are SGHDT and YYEEEE. The CDR3 covers 15 residues. The CDR3: CASSLASRMNTEAFF. CDR3 DNA: TGTGCCAGCAGCTTGGCCTCACGGATGAACACTGAAGCTTTCTTT.

This sequence joins TRBV28 and TRBJ1-5, with D tentatively TRBD1 (6 bases). The CDR3 length is 17 residues. Germline lookup yields CDR1 MDHEN and CDR2 SYDVKM. V lost 2 bases to trimming and J lost 4 bases, with 18 bases between them. The DNA for the CDR3 is TGTGCCAGCAGTTTAATCATCTCCAGGGGTGGAAATCAGCCCCAGCATTTT. Translating gives CASSLIISRGGNQPQHF.

This rearrangement joins TRBV5-1 to TRBJ1-1, with D uncertain. V was trimmed by 0 bases and J by 10 bases, leaving 13 bases between them. Germline lookup yields CDR1 SGHRS and CDR2 YFSETQ. The CDR3 runs to 13 residues. Here the CDR3 reads CASSLEAPGPAFF. The CDR3, as DNA: TGCGCCAGCAGCTTGGAAGCGCCTGGGCCAGCTTTCTTT.

V gene TRBV6-5 combines with J gene TRBJ2-7, with 12 positions matching TRBD2. V shed 6 bases and J 6 bases; nucleotides not matched to a gene: 6. The CDR3 spans 14 residues. Germline V lookup: CDR1 MNHEY, CDR2 SVGAGI. The CDR3 coding sequence is TGTGCCAGCAGCCCTACTAGCGGGAGGTTCGAGCAGTACTTC. It is translated as CASSPTSGRFEQYF.

The chain joins TRBV4-1 to TRBJ2-1; possible D gene TRBD1, 7 bases. In germline, CDR1 is MGHRA, CDR2 YSYEKL. This CDR3 has 16 amino acids. V shed 4 bases and J shed 2 bases, with 15 bases lying between them. The CDR3 DNA reads TGCGCCAGCAGCCTCAAAACAGGGGAGGCCTACAATGAGCAGTTCTTC. Translating it yields CASSLKTGEAYNEQFF.

In regard to this clone: Other DNA sequences from this sample encode an identical CDR3 as well. The V and J genes are TRBV28 and TRBJ1-5; a possible D gene is TRBD1 (6 bases). Trimming shortened V by 3 bases and J by 0 bases, and 15 bases separated the two germline ends. CDR3 length: 17 amino acids. From germline, CDR1 is MDHEN and CDR2 SYDVKM. The CDR3 loop is CASSFSGAGFSNQPQHF. The CDR3 region has the DNA TGTGCCAGCAGTTTTTCGGGGGCGGGTTTTAGCAATCAGCCCCAGCATTTT.

CDR3: CASSQRGRTYEQYF. CDR3 nucleotide sequence: TGTGCCAGCAGCCAGAGAGGAAGAACCTACGAGCAGTACTTC. This sequence joins TRBV25-1 and TRBJ2-7; D not certain. Trimming stripped 6 bases from V and 2 bases from J, with 14 bases between. The CDR3 contains 14 residues. Germline CDR1 and CDR2: MGHDK and SYGVNS.

Only one count was recorded for this clone. The gene calls are TRBV19 and TRBJ2-1; 9 nucleotides match TRBD2. With 7 bases clipped from V and 7 bases from J, the junction kept 11 bases outside the gene matches. Per the germline V gene, CDR1 is LNHDA and CDR2 is SQIVND (reference sequence). CDR3 length equals 15 residues. CDR3 region: CASTIAGAMGNEQFF. CDR3 DNA: TGTGCCAGTACCATAGCGGGAGCTATGGGGAATGAGCAGTTCTTC.

The rearrangement joins TRBV6-1 to TRBJ1-4; 8 nucleotides agree with TRBD1. This CDR3 has 14 residues. The junction had 6 bases not matched to a gene; V was cut back by 6 bases and J by 6 bases. Germline V CDR1 and CDR2: MNHNS, SASEGT. The CDR3 bases are TGTGCCAGCAGCCGACAGGGGTTTTATGAAAAACTGTTTTTT. As protein: CASSRQGFYEKLFF.